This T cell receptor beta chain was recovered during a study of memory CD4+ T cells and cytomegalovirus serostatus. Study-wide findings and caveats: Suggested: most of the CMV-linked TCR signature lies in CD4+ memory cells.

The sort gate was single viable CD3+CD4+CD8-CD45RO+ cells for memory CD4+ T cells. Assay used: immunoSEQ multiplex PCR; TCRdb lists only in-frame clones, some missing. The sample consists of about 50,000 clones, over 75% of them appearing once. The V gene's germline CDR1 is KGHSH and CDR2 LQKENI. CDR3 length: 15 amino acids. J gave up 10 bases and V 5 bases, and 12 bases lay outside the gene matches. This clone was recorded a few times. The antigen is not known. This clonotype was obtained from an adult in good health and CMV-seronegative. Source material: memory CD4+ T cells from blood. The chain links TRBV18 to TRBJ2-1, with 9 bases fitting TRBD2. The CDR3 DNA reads TGTGCCAGCTCATCTAAAGCGGGGGGCCTACCCGAGCAGTTCTTC. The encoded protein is CASSSKAGGLPEQFF.